Listed here are 25 T cell receptor beta chains from one sample, sequenced in a study of blood T cell repertoires in COVID-19. Generated by immunoSEQ multiplex PCR, the TCRdb table keeps only in-frame clones and is missing some. The top ten clones hold 4.5% to 7% of a sample with about 45,000 clones, more than 85% of them seen once. Sequencing input: peripheral blood. These receptors came from a human donor in a cohort sampled during active COVID-19.

J is TRBJ2-7 and V is TRBV27; 11 positions agree with TRBD2. J was trimmed by 2 bases and V by 5 bases; bases with no gene match: 8. This CDR3 contains 16 residues. Germline lookup yields CDR1 MNHEY and CDR2 SMNVEV (reference sequence). The CDR3 spells CASSATSGGFTYEQYF. CDR3 sequence (DNA): TGTGCCAGCAGTGCAACTAGCGGGGGATTCACCTACGAGCAGTACTTC.

This chain connects TRBV10-3 to TRBJ2-2, with TRBD1 matching over 10 bases. V lost 7 bases and J lost 5; bases outside the gene matches: 4. The germline gives CDR1 ENHRY, CDR2 SYGVKD. The CDR3 runs to 14 residues. DNA of the CDR3: TGTGCCATCATGGGGGGACAGGGGACCGGGGAGCTGTTTTTT. This translates into CAIMGGQGTGELFF.

This sequence joins TRBV9 and TRBJ2-7, with 12 bases fitting TRBD2. The ends lost 3 bases at V and 1 base at J; junction bases unmatched: 2. There are 15 residues in the CDR3. The V gene's germline CDR1 is SGDLS and CDR2 YYNGEE. The chain's CDR3 is CASSGTSGKSYEQYF. CDR3 nucleotide sequence: TGTGCCAGCAGCGGGACTAGCGGGAAGTCCTACGAGCAGTACTTC.

The CDR3 here is CASTRSEPAQDTF. The CDR3 DNA reads as TGTGCCAGCACTCGAAGTGAGCCAGCCCAGGACACCTTC. This chain connects TRBV2 to TRBJ1-2; D ambiguous. Deletions cut 7 bases from V and 12 bases from J, with 21 bases between. The CDR3 length is 13 residues. From germline, CDR1 is SNHLY and CDR2 FYNNEI. Using reference TRBV2 and TRBJ1-2 for the parts outside the CDR3, the full variable domain is EPEVTQTPSHQVTQMGQEVILRCVPISNHLYFYWYRQILGQKVEFLVSFYNNEISEKSEIFDDQFSVERPDGSNFTLKIRSTKLEDSAMYFCASTRSEPAQDTFGSGTRLTVV.

The rearrangement joins TRBV6-5 to TRBJ2-7, with a tentative D call TRBD1 (6 bases). V lost 5 bases and J lost 2, with 16 bases in between. Germline-derived CDR1 and CDR2 are MNHEY and SVGAGI. The CDR3 covers 15 residues. The CDR3 region has the DNA TGTGCCAGCAGTAGGGGGACAAATAACCCCTACGAGCAGTACTTC. Encoded protein: CASSRGTNNPYEQYF.

The chain couples TRBV9 to TRBJ2-3, with 11 bases lining up with TRBD2. The CDR3 extends over 16 amino acids. Losses at the gene ends were 0 bases for V and 4 bases for J; bases not matched to a gene: 4. CDR1 is SGDLS, CDR2 YYNGEE, per germline. CDR3 loop: CASSVATSGGADTQYF. CDR3 bases: TGTGCCAGCAGCGTAGCTACTAGCGGGGGAGCAGATACGCAGTATTTT.

This chain links TRBV5-1 with TRBJ2-7; 7 bases agree with TRBD1. The ends lost 6 bases at V and 2 bases at J; junction bases unmatched: 5. The germline gives CDR1 SGHRS, CDR2 YFSETQ. The CDR3 spans 13 residues. The CDR3 nucleotides are TGCGCCAGCACCCGGGACAGCCCCTACGAGCAGTACTTC. It specifies CASTRDSPYEQYF.

This clone turned up a few times. The sample contains more than one DNA sequence encoding this CDR3. V gene TRBV4-3 combines with J gene TRBJ1-1; D perhaps matches TRBD1 (6 bases). Germline V gene lookup returns CDR1 LGHNA and CDR2 YSLEER. V was pared by 0 bases and J by 3 bases, with 14 bases between. This CDR3 contains 16 residues. The DNA of the CDR3 is TGCGCCAGCAGCCAAGAGATCGGGGCAGGGGACACTGAAGCTTTCTTT. It encodes CASSQEIGAGDTEAFF.

The chain joins TRBV9 to TRBJ1-1; 9 positions agree with TRBD1. This CDR3 region has 16 residues. The ends lost 3 bases at V and 5 bases at J; junction bases unmatched: 11. CDR1 SGDLS and CDR2 YYNGEE come from the germline V gene. CDR3 nucleotide sequence: TGTGCCAGCAGCGGGCCGGGACAGGGTCTTTCGACTGAAGCTTTCTTT. It is translated as CASSGPGQGLSTEAFF.

The chain couples TRBV7-2 to TRBJ2-2; 7 nucleotides line up with TRBD2. Per the germline V gene, CDR1 is SGHTA and CDR2 is FQGNSA. The CDR3 sequence is 18 residues long. The J segment lost 5 bases and the V segment lost 1 base, leaving 13 bases of the junction unmatched. The CDR3 protein is CASSLGLGTKKRTGELFF. As DNA, the CDR3 is TGTGCCAGCAGCTTAGGGTTAGGGACTAAAAAGCGGACCGGGGAGCTGTTTTTT.

The genes are TRBV6-5 and TRBJ2-7; 9 bases are shared with TRBD2. J was trimmed by 5 bases and V by 0 bases; bases with no gene match: 8. The CDR3 length is 16 residues. The germline gives CDR1 MNHEY, CDR2 SVGAGI. CDR3 sequence: CASSYSNSGSWDEQYF. DNA for the CDR3: TGTGCCAGCAGTTACTCCAATAGCGGGAGTTGGGACGAGCAGTACTTC.

The V and J genes are TRBV12-3 or TRBV12-4 and TRBJ2-2; D uncertain. This CDR3 contains 11 residues. The V end was cut by 6 bases, the J end by 5 bases, with 4 bases between. The CDR3 region has the DNA TGTGCCAGCAGGCGAACCGGGGAGCTGTTTTTT. Translation gives CASRRTGELFF.

CDR3: CASSLTSGTSGRTDTQYF. CDR3 coding DNA: TGCGCCAGCAGCCTCACCTCCGGGACTAGCGGGAGGACAGATACGCAGTATTTT. The rearrangement joins TRBV5-1 to TRBJ2-3; 15 bases line up with TRBD2. The V segment lost 4 bases and the J segment 3 bases; nucleotides outside the gene matches: 9. CDR3 length equals 18 residues. CDR1 is SGHRS, CDR2 YFSETQ, per germline.

This chain joins TRBV3-1 (or the pseudogene TRBV3-2) and TRBJ2-3, with D perhaps matching TRBD2 (6 bases). Between the trimmed V and J ends, which lost 4 bases and 6 bases, there was a span of 11 bases. This CDR3 contains 13 residues. Germline V gene lookup returns CDR1 LGHDT and CDR2 YNNKEL (reference sequence). The CDR3 reads CASSPRGSDTQYF. The CDR3 nucleotides read TGTGCCAGCAGCCCCCGGGGGTCGGATACGCAGTATTTT.

CDR3 sequence (DNA): TGTGCCAGCAGTGACTCGAGACTAGCGGATACGCAGTATTTT. It specifies CASSDSRLADTQYF. The V call is TRBV6-4, the J call TRBJ2-3, with 8 bases aligning to TRBD2. The CDR3 is 14 residues long. CDR1 is MRHNA, CDR2 SNTAGT, per germline. V lost 0 bases and J lost 6; bases outside the gene matches: 2.

The gene calls are TRBV4-1 and TRBJ2-5, with TRBD2 identical over 8 bases. The germline V gene has CDR1 MGHRA and CDR2 YSYEKL. Losses at the gene ends were 1 base for V and 5 bases for J; bases not matched to a gene: 6. The CDR3 spans 15 residues. CDR3 sequence: CASSQVGLVTETQYF. CDR3 nucleotide sequence: TGCGCCAGCAGCCAAGTGGGACTAGTGACGGAGACCCAGTACTTC.

This clone qualifies as medium-sized (0.01 to 0.1%). DNA of the CDR3: TGTGCCAGCAGACTCGGACAGACCGGCTATGGCTACACCTTC. Amino acid sequence: CASRLGQTGYGYTF. The chain is built from TRBV6-5 and TRBJ1-2, with a tentative D call TRBD1 (6 bases). The CDR3 spans 14 residues. Germline assignment: CDR1 MNHEY and CDR2 SVGAGI. The germline V and J ends were trimmed by 6 bases and 4 bases, with 15 bases remaining between them.

The chain recombines TRBV19 with TRBJ2-2; 10 nucleotides line up with TRBD2. The CDR3 is 16 amino acids. Germline CDR1 is LNHDA and CDR2 is SQIVND (reference sequence). J was trimmed by 1 base and V by 5 bases; bases with no gene match: 4. CDR3 sequence (DNA): TGTGCCAGTAGTCCACTAGCGGGGCAGAACACCGGGGAGCTGTTTTTT. Translated: CASSPLAGQNTGELFF.

The genes are TRBV5-8 and TRBJ2-1; TRBD1 matches at 12 bases. Looked up from germline, CDR1 is SGHTS and CDR2 is YDEGEE. This CDR3 comprises 15 residues. The ends lost 7 bases at V and 4 bases at J; junction bases unmatched: 6. As DNA, the CDR3 is TGTGCCAGCCTAGGGGGACAGGGGGCATACAATGAGCAGTTCTTC. Translating gives CASLGGQGAYNEQFF. Combining the CDR3 with reference TRBV5-8 and TRBJ2-1 gives the whole variable domain EAGVTQSPTHLIKTRGQQATLRCSPISGHTSVYWYQQALGLGLQFLLWYDEGEERNRGNFPPRFSGRQFPNYSSELNVNALELEDSALYLCASLGGQGAYNEQFFGPGTRLTVL.

V is TRBV6-4 and J is TRBJ2-7, with D uncertain. Germline assignment: CDR1 MRHNA and CDR2 SNTAGT. Trimming stripped 3 bases from V and 2 bases from J, with 8 bases between. This CDR3 is 13 amino acids long. In nucleotides, the CDR3 is TGTGCCAGCAGTGAGGGCCCAACCTACGAGCAGTACTTC. It translates to CASSEGPTYEQYF.

This clone was seen a single time. The V gene is TRBV21-1, the J gene TRBJ1-6; no check of the table's D call, TRBD1, against the DNA was made. TRBV21-1 is a pseudogene. The CDR3 runs to 20 residues. The chain's CDR3 is CASTLRQGMDRSSYNSPLHF. CDR3 DNA sequence: TGTGCCAGCACTCTTAGACAGGGTATGGACAGGAGCTCCTATAATTCACCCCTCCACTTT.

In this sample, this clone turned up a few times. The chain links TRBV4-2 to TRBJ1-2; a possible D gene is TRBD1 (6 bases). The CDR3 loop spans 14 amino acids. V lost 1 base, J lost 3 bases, and 9 bases lay in between. Germline V lookup: CDR1 LGHNA, CDR2 YNFKEQ. The CDR3 DNA reads TGTGCCAGCAGCCAAGCAGGGGCAGACTATGGCTACACCTTC. This codes for CASSQAGADYGYTF.

The chain links TRBV6-6 to TRBJ1-3, with D tentatively TRBD1 (5 bases). Germline loops: CDR1 MNHNY, CDR2 SVGAGI (reference sequence). V lost 6 bases to trimming and J lost 0 bases, with 12 bases between them. CDR3 size: 15 residues. The CDR3, as DNA: TGTGCCAGCAGACCAGACAGAGTCTCTGGAAACACCATATATTTT. Protein sequence: CASRPDRVSGNTIYF.

V gene TRBV18 combines with J gene TRBJ2-3; D is perhaps TRBD1 (5 bases). The CDR3 covers 16 residues. V shed 2 bases and J shed 2 bases, with 14 bases lying between them. The germline V gene encodes CDR1 KGHSH and CDR2 LQKENI. The CDR3 nucleotides read TGTGCCAGCTCACCAGGGGCCCCCTTCCCCACAGATACGCAGTATTTT. This codes for CASSPGAPFPTDTQYF. Together with reference TRBV18 and TRBJ2-3, the CDR3 gives the full variable domain: NAGVMQNPRHLVRRRGQEARLRCSPMKGHSHVYWYRQLPEEGLKFMVYLQKENIIDESGMPKERFSAEFPKEGPSILRIQQVVRGDSAAYFCASSPGAPFPTDTQYFGPGTRLTVL.

This clone qualifies as medium-sized. This chain uses TRBV19 with TRBJ2-7, with D maybe TRBD2 (6 bases). CDR3 length equals 15 residues. Trimming removed 5 bases at V and 6 bases at J, with 20 bases between. Per the germline V gene, CDR1 is LNHDA and CDR2 is SQIVND (reference sequence). The CDR3 DNA reads TGTGCCAGTAGTCCAAGACTAGAGGGCTACAGCGAGCAGTACTTC. Residues: CASSPRLEGYSEQYF.